The source of this TCR beta chain is a study of regulatory T cells in long-lasting Graves disease. Study background: Graves' patients (newly diagnosed) had been on antithyroid drugs under 3 months.

The sample's time point: newly diagnosed GD, antithyroid drugs for less than 3 months. After RNA was extracted from PBMCs, the TCR library was made from it. The TCR beta library used iRepertoire HTBI primers with Arm-PCR amplification of CDR3. Via MiXCR, TCRdb re-called the multiplex PCR reads, giving one row per CDR3 protein. The sample includes about 220,000 distinct CDR3 sequences, approximately 19% seen only once; the top ten take about an eighth. The CDR3 extends over 17 amino acids. As concerns this clonotype: A junction boundary mismatches the germline segment, possibly from a read error.

The data were also submitted as part of a second study, on T cells in Graves' hyperthyroidism and ophthalmopathy. Turning to that study: Uncontrolled infection, other autoimmune disease, pregnancy or lactation barred patients from enrollment. A first-round RT-PCR of the TCR CDR3 used the HTBI primer set. Ophthalmopathy got predicted by the model a median roughly six months before its onset.

The specimen was peripheral blood mononuclear cells (PBMCs), collected at new diagnosis, from a patient treated with antithyroid drugs. The chain carries TRBV12-3 or TRBV12-4 and TRBJ1-6; D may be TRBD1 (5 bases). The TCR originated in a woman aged 25 to 45 with Graves disease. In DNA form, the CDR3 reads TGTGCCAGCAGGGGGGGGTCTCTGCGGCATTATAATTTACCCCTCCACTTT. Protein product: CASRGGSLRHYNLPLHF.